This T cell receptor (beta chain) was recovered during a study of regulatory T cells in long-lasting Graves disease. Arm-PCR with iRepertoire HTBI primers amplified the CDR3 regions for these TCR beta libraries. TCRdb re-analysed the multiplex PCR reads in MiXCR, keeping a single row per CDR3 protein. The profile shows approximately 470,000 distinct CDR3 sequences, around 16% of them singletons. The V and J ends lost 8 bases and 2 bases respectively, with 13 bases between them. Germline V gene lookup returns CDR1 SNHLY and CDR2 FYNNEI. The CDR3 is 13 residues long. This clonotype was detected ten times or more. Specified time point: newly diagnosed GD, antithyroid drugs for less than 3 months. Extracted PBMC RNA gave rise to the TCR library. It was an endocrinology department in Xi'an, China, that provided the patients. These same data were also listed under a study on T cells in Graves' hyperthyroidism and ophthalmopathy. From that report: Blood also carried most thyroid clonotypes expanded above 0.001.

The TCR originated in a man in his forties or fifties with Graves disease. The V and J genes are TRBV2 and TRBJ2-7, with D tentatively TRBD1 or TRBD2 (5 bases each). This specimen consisted of peripheral blood mononuclear cells (PBMCs), obtained at new diagnosis, from a patient treated with antithyroid drugs. The CDR3, as DNA: TGTGCCAGCGCCCGGGACGGAGCCTACGAGCAGTACTTC. It yields the protein CASARDGAYEQYF.